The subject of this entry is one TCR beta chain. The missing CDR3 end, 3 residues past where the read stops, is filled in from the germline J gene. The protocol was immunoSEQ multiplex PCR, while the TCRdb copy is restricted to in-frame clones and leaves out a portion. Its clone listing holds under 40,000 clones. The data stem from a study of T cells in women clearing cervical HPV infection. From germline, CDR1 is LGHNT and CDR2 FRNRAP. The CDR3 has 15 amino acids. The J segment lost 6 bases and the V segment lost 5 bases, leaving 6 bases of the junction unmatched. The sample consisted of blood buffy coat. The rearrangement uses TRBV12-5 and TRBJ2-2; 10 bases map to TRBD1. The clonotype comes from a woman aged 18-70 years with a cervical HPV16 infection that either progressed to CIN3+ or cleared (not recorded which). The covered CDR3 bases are TGTGCTAGTGGTCGGGGGGACAGGGGTCCCGGGGAG. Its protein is CASGRGDRGPGE. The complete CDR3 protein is CASGRGDRGPGELFF.